One TCR beta chain is described in this entry. Antigen unknown. Germline loops: CDR1 SGHTA, CDR2 FQGNSA. The CDR3 runs to 15 residues. This sample stems from a study of CXCR3-negative and CXCR3-positive naive CD8 T cells. Study results and caveats: Similar TRBV-TRBJ usage was seen in naive cells (both CXCR3-negative and CXCR3-positive), but memory cells differed. CXCR3-positive naive cells carried more hydrophobic TRB CDR3s than CXCR3-negative ones. Surface CD5 matched across naive subsets, and TRB CDR3 properties served to infer TCR strength. Diversity proved comparably high across both naive subsets and much lower in memory CD8+ cells.

CD45RO-CCR7+CD27+CD95- cells counted as naive CD8+ T cells. 5' RACE that incorporated UMI labels was used to prepare the TRB cDNA libraries. Reprocessing the 5' RACE reads, TCRdb reports a single entry for every CDR3 protein and omits DNA. Recorded for this sample: some 68,000 distinct CDR3 sequences. Source material: naive CXCR3+ CD8+ T cells from blood. This sample's subset: CD45RO-CCR7+CD27+CD95- naive CD8+ T cells expressing CXCR3 (TNR3+). The clonotype was recovered from a human donor in good health. Some clones in this sample may be carry-over from other donors' samples. The V gene is TRBV7-2, the J gene TRBJ2-5; the D gene TCRdb calls, TRBD1, cannot be checked with no DNA. CDR3 protein: CASSLVVGGGETQYF.